The following is a T cell receptor beta chain sequence with its context. The table came from immunoSEQ multiplex PCR; TCRdb's copy has only in-frame clones and leaves some out. The sample yields about 140,000 clones, 75% to 95% seen once. This sample is drawn from a study of control samples from healthy donors and cancer patients. The germline CDR1 and CDR2 sequences are PRHDT and FYEKMQ (reference sequence). V dropped 0 bases and J dropped 6 bases, with 12 bases sitting between them. The length of the CDR3 is 15 residues. This chain connects TRBV13 to TRBJ2-1; D perhaps matches TRBD2 (5 bases). The receptor was isolated from a man aged 25-45 years in good health. What was sequenced was blood. The CDR3 here is CASSLGTRGFNEQFF. The CDR3 DNA reads as TGTGCCAGCAGCTTAGGTACTAGAGGGTTCAATGAGCAGTTCTTC.